This T cell receptor (beta chain) was documented in a study of blood T cell repertoires in COVID-19. In the study overall: The United States, Italy and Spain were the sources of the acute and convalescent COVID-19 samples.

Per the germline V gene, CDR1 is LNHDA and CDR2 is SQIVND (reference sequence). V was shortened by 6 bases and J by 7 bases, with 19 bases between the two germline ends. The CDR3 has 15 amino acids. Clones were sequenced by immunoSEQ multiplex PCR, and TCRdb holds only the in-frame ones, with some missing. The table has roughly 150,000 clones, about 80% seen once. The sequence derives from a man in his sixties with acute or convalescent COVID-19. The J gene is TRBJ2-1, the V gene TRBV19; TRBD1 is a possible D gene (5 bases). Source material: peripheral blood. CDR3 loop: CASRLQVDLRNEQFF. CDR3 in DNA: TGTGCCAGTAGATTACAGGTAGACCTACGAAATGAGCAGTTCTTC.